A single T cell receptor beta chain is shown here with its context. The antigen remains undetermined. This entry belongs to a study of cytomegalovirus exposure and HLA in healthy donors. The CDR3 spans 17 residues. Germline CDR1 and CDR2: SGDLS and YYNGEE. J gave up 4 bases and V 0 bases, and 9 bases lay outside the gene matches. The PCR was carried out with 60 Vbeta primers and 13 Jbeta primers. Assay: immunoSEQ multiplex PCR; the TCRdb copy retains only in-frame clones and omits some. Of about 170,000 clones in the sample, less than 80% are singletons; the top ten hold 2.5% to 3.5%. Study-wide results and caveats: A later analysis reportedly found that, within productive TCRs, an Asian-associated ancestry cluster had fewer N-insertions than the mean observed across the roughly 610 donors.

The material sequenced was PBMCs. The rearrangement uses TRBV9 and TRBJ2-3; the match to TRBD1 covers 9 bases. The sequence derives from a man between 35 and 55 years old in good health and CMV-seronegative. The CDR3: CASSVAWGGQGPDTQYF. CDR3 nucleotides: TGTGCCAGCAGCGTAGCTTGGGGGGGACAGGGACCAGATACGCAGTATTTT.